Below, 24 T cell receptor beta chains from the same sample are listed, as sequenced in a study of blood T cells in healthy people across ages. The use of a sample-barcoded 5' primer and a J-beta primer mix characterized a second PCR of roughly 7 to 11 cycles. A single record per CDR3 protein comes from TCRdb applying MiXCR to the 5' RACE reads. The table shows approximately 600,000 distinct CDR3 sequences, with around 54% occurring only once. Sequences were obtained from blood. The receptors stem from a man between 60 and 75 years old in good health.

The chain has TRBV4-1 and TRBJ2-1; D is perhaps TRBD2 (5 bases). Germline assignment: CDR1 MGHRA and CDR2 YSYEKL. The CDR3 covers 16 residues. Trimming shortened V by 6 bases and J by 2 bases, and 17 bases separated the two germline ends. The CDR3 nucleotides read TGCGCCAGCAGGCCCCTCGGGGAAGGAACCTACAATGAGCAGTTCTTC. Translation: CASRPLGEGTYNEQFF.

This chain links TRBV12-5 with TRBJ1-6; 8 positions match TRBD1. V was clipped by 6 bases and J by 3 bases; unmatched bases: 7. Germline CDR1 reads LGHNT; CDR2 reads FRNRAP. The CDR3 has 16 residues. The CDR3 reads CASGSDRVIYNSPLHF. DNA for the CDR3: TGTGCTAGTGGCTCGGACAGGGTTATCTATAATTCACCCCTCCACTTT.

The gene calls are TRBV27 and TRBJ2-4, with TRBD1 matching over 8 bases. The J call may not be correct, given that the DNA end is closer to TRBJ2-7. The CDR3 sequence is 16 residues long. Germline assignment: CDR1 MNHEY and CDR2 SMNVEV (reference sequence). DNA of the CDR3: TGTGCCAGCAGTTCCCCTCGGACAGGGAAGGGCTACGAGCAGTACTTC. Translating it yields CASSSPRTGKGYEQYF.

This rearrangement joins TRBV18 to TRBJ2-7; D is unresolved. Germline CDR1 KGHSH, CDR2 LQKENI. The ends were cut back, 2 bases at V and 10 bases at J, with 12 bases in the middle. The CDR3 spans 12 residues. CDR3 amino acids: CASSPGEEIQYF. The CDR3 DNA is TGTGCCAGCTCACCAGGGGAAGAGATCCAGTACTTC. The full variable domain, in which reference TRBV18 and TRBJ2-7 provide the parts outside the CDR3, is NAGVMQNPRHLVRRRGQEARLRCSPMKGHSHVYWYRQLPEEGLKFMVYLQKENIIDESGMPKERFSAEFPKEGPSILRIQQVVRGDSAAYFCASSPGEEIQYFGPGTRLTVT.

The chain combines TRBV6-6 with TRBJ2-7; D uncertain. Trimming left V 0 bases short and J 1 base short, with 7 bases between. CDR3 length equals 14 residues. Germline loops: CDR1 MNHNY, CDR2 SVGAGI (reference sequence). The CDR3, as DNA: TGTGCCAGCAGTTACTCTAGTGGGTCCTACGAGCAGTACTTC. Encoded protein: CASSYSSGSYEQYF.

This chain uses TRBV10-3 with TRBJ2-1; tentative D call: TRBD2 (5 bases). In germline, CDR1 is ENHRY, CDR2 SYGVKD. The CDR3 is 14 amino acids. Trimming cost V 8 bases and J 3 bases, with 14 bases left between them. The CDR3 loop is CAIRGGLLYNEQFF. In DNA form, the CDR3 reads TGTGCCATCCGAGGAGGCCTCCTCTACAATGAGCAGTTCTTC.

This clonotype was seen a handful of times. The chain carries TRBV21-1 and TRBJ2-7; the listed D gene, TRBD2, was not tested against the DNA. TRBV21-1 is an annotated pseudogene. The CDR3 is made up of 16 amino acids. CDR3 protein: CASSTAGLYKPYEQYF. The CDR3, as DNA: TGTGCCAGCAGCACCGCGGGACTTTACAAACCCTACGAGCAGTACTTC.

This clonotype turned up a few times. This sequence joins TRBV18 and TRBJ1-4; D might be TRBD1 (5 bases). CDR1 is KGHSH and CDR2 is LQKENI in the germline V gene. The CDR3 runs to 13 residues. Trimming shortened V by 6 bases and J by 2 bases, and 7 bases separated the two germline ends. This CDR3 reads CASSRATNEKLFF. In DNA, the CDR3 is TGTGCCAGCTCCAGGGCGACTAATGAAAAACTGTTTTTT.

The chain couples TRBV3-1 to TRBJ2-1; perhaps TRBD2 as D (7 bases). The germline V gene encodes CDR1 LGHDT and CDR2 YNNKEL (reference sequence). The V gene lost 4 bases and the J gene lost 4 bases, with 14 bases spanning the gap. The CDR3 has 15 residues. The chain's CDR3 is CASSRGGGTYNEQFF. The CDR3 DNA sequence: TGTGCCAGCAGCCGTGGCGGGGGCACATACAATGAGCAGTTCTTC.

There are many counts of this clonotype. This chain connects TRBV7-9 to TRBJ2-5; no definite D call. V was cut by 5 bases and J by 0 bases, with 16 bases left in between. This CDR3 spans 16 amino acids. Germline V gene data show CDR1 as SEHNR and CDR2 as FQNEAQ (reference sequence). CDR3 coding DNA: TGTGCCAGCAGCACCGGACGGAACCTGTACCAAGAGACCCAGTACTTC. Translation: CASSTGRNLYQETQYF.

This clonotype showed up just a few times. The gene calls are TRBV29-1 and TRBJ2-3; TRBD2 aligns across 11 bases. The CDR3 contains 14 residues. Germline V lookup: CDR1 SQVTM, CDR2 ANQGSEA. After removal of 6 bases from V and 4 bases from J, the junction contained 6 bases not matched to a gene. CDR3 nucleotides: TGCAGCGTGAGGCGTAGCGGGGGGGCAGATACGCAGTATTTT. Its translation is CSVRRSGGADTQYF.

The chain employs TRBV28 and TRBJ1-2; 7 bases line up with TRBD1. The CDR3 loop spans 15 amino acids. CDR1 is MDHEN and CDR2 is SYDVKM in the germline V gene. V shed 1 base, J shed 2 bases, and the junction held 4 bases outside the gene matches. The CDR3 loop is CASSLYSTGNYGYTF. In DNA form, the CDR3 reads TGTGCCAGCAGTTTATACTCGACAGGGAACTATGGCTACACCTTC.

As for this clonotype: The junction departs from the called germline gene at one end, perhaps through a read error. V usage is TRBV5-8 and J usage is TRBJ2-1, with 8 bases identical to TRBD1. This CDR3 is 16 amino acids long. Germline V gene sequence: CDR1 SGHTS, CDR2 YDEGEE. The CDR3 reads CTSSLQGQVIYNEQFF. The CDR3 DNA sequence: TGTACCAGCAGCCTGCAGGGACAGGTGATCTACAATGAGCAGTTCTTC.

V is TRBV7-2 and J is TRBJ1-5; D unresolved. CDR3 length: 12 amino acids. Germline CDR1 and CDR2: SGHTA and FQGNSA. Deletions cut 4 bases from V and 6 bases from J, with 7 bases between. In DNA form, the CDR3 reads TGTGCCAGCAGCTACAGTGTTCAGCCCCAGCATTTT. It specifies CASSYSVQPQHF.

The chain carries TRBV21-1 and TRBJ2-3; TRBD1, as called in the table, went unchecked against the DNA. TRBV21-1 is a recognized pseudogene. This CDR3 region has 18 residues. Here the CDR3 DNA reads TGTGCCAGCACCCTTGGGCTAGCGGGGGCGCCCGTCACAGATACGCAGTATTTT. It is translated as CASTLGLAGAPVTDTQYF.

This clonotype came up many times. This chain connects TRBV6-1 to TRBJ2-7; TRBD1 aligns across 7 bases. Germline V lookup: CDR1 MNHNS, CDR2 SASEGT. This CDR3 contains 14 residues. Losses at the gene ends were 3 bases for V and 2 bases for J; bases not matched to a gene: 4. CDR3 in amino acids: CASSDKGQTYEQYF. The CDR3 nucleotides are TGTGCCAGCAGTGATAAGGGACAGACCTACGAGCAGTACTTC.

The CDR3 is CASSQWGRLQTYEQYF. As DNA, the CDR3 is TGTGCCAGCAGCCAATGGGGGAGACTCCAGACCTACGAGCAGTACTTC. The genes are TRBV7-8 and TRBJ2-5, with D possibly called TRBD1 or TRBD2 (5 bases each). The J call is uncertain, as TRBJ2-7 better fits the DNA end. Germline V CDR1 and CDR2: SGHVS, FQNEAQ. The CDR3 totals 16 residues.

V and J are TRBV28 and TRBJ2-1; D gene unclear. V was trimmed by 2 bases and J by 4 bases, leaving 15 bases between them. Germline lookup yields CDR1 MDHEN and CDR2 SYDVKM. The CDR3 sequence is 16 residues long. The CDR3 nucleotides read TGTGCCAGCAGTTTAAGGACGGACCGCCGTTACAATGAGCAGTTCTTC. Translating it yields CASSLRTDRRYNEQFF.

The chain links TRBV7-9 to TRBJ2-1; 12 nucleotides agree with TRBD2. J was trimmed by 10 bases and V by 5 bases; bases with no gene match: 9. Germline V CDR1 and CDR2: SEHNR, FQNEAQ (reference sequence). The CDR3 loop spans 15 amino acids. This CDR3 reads CASSATSGGPWEQFF. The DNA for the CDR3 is TGTGCCAGCAGCGCGACTAGCGGGGGCCCCTGGGAGCAGTTCTTC.

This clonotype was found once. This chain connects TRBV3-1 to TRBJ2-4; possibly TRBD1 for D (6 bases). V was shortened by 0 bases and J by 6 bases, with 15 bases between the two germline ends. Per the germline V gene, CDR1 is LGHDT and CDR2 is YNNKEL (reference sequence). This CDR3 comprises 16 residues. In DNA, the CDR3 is TGTGCCAGCAGCCAAGAAAAGACAGGCTGGGGAAACATTCAGTACTTC. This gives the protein CASSQEKTGWGNIQYF.

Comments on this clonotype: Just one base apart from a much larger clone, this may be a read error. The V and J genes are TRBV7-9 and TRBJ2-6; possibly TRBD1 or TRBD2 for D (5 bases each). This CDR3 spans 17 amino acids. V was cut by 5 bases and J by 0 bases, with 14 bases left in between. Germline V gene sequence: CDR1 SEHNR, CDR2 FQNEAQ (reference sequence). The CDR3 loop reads CASSPGPLCSGANVLTF. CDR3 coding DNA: TGTGCCAGCAGCCCGGGACCTTTATGCTCTGGGGCCAACGTCCTGACTTTC. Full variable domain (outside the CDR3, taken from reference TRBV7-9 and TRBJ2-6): DTGVSQNPRHKITKRGQNVTFRCDPISEHNRLYWYRQTLGQGPEFLTYFQNEAQLEKSRLLSDRFSAERPKGSFSTLEIQRTEQGDSAMYLCASSPGPLCSGANVLTFGAGSRLTVL.

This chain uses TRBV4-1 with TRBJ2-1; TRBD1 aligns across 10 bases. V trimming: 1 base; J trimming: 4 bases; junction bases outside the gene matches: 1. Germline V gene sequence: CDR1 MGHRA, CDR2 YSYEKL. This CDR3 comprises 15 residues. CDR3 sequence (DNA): TGCGCCAGCAGCCAAGGGACAGGGGGGTACAATGAGCAGTTCTTC. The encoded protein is CASSQGTGGYNEQFF.

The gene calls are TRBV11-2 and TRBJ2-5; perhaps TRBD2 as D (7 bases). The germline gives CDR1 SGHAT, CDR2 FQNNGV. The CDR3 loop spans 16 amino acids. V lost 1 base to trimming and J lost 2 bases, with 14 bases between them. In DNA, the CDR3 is TGTGCCAGCAGCTTAGTTGGCGGGGGCGTACAAGAGACCCAGTACTTC. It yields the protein CASSLVGGGVQETQYF.

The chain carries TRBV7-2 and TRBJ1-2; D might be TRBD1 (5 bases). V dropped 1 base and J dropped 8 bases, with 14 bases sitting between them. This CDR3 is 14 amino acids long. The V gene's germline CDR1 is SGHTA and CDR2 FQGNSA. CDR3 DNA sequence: TGTGCCAGCAGCTTAGGAGGTAGTCAGGGAGGCTACACCTTC. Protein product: CASSLGGSQGGYTF.